The rows below give T cell receptor beta chains drawn from one sample of a study of CD8 T cells in Susac syndrome. TCRdb re-called the immunoSEQ multiplex PCR reads with MiXCR, one entry per CDR3 protein. The sample lists about 400,000 distinct CDR3 sequences, 85% seen once, with about 0.12% in the top ten. The sample taken for sequencing was CD8+ T cells from PBMCs. The receptors derive from a human donor with multiple sclerosis. Both conserved end residues are part of each CDR3. Fields, in order: clone size, V gene, J gene, D gene, CDR3 DNA, CDR3 protein. D genes are given only for firm matches. Not every row has a clone size; where given, it reads once, few, many or a size class.

abundance: .
v_gene: TRBV5-1
j_gene: TRBJ2-3
d_gene: .
CDR3nt: TGCGCCAGCAGCTACCGGGTGGCAAACACAGATACGCAGTATTTT
CDR3aa: CASSYRVANTDTQYF

abundance: .
v_gene: TRBV7-2
j_gene: TRBJ2-3
d_gene: TRBD2
CDR3nt: TGTGCCAGCAGCTTAGCTATCATGCGGGAGGGTGGCACAGATACGCAGTATTTT
CDR3aa: CASSLAIMREGGTDTQYF

abundance: .
v_gene: TRBV20-1
j_gene: TRBJ2-7
d_gene: TRBD2
CDR3nt: TGCAGTGCTAGAGCTAGCGGGGGGCAATACGAGCAGTACTTC
CDR3aa: CSARASGGQYEQYF

abundance: .
v_gene: TRBV27
j_gene: TRBJ2-7
d_gene: TRBD1
CDR3nt: TGTGCAATCGGGACAGAGTCCTACGAGCAGTACTTC
CDR3aa: CAIGTESYEQYF

abundance: .
v_gene: TRBV13
j_gene: TRBJ2-7
d_gene: TRBD2
CDR3nt: TGTGCCAGCAGTGGTAGCGGGAGAGGCTACGAGCAGTACTTC
CDR3aa: CASSGSGRGYEQYF

abundance: .
v_gene: TRBV27
j_gene: TRBJ1-2
d_gene: .
CDR3nt: TGTGCCAGCAGTCCGGACAGTAACTATGGCTACACCTTC
CDR3aa: CASSPDSNYGYTF

abundance: few
v_gene: TRBV6-5
j_gene: TRBJ1-2
d_gene: .
CDR3nt: TGTGCCGGCGGACTGTACTATGGCTACACCTTC
CDR3aa: CAGGLYYGYTF

abundance: .
v_gene: TRBV19
j_gene: TRBJ1-1
d_gene: .
CDR3nt: TGTGCCAGTAGTCCCCGGGACGTGGGCACTGAAGCTTTCTTT
CDR3aa: CASSPRDVGTEAFF

abundance: .
v_gene: TRBV13
j_gene: TRBJ2-2
d_gene: .
CDR3nt: TGTGCCAGCAGCTTATGGTCCCGGTCGGACCCCACCGGGGAGCTGTTTTTT
CDR3aa: CASSLWSRSDPTGELFF

abundance: .
v_gene: TRBV7-9
j_gene: TRBJ1-1
d_gene: .
CDR3nt: TGTGCCAGCAGCTTAGCGCTGGGGGGATCAGAGAACACTGAAGCTTTCTTT
CDR3aa: CASSLALGGSENTEAFF

abundance: once
v_gene: TRBV20-1
j_gene: TRBJ2-7
d_gene: .
CDR3nt: TGCAGTGCTAGAGAGATGACCGGCTACGAGCAGTACTTC
CDR3aa: CSAREMTGYEQYF

abundance: .
v_gene: TRBV19
j_gene: TRBJ2-1
d_gene: .
CDR3nt: TGTGCCAGTAGTATTGCCGATTCCTACAATGAGCAGTTCTTC
CDR3aa: CASSIADSYNEQFF

abundance: .
v_gene: TRBV2
j_gene: TRBJ2-7
d_gene: .
CDR3nt: TGTGCCAGCAGTGAAGGATATTTCTTAGAGTCCTACGAGCAGTACTTC
CDR3aa: CASSEGYFLESYEQYF

abundance: few
v_gene: TRBV5-5
j_gene: TRBJ1-1
d_gene: .
CDR3nt: TGTGCCAGCAGCTTGGAGGACGGCCCCATGAACACTGAAGCTTTCTTT
CDR3aa: CASSLEDGPMNTEAFF

abundance: .
v_gene: TRBV4-1
j_gene: TRBJ2-1
d_gene: .
CDR3nt: TGCGCCAGCAGCCAAGATAACGACAATGAGCAGTTCTTC
CDR3aa: CASSQDNDNEQFF

abundance: .
v_gene: TRBV10-3
j_gene: TRBJ2-3
d_gene: .
CDR3nt: TGTGCCATCTTAGGGGAGACAGATACGCAGTATTTT
CDR3aa: CAILGETDTQYF

abundance: .
v_gene: TRBV7-2
j_gene: TRBJ2-1
d_gene: TRBD2
CDR3nt: TGTGCCAGCAGCCAGCTCGAGCAGGCGGGGGGCTTGAATGAGCAGTTCTTC
CDR3aa: CASSQLEQAGGLNEQFF

abundance: .
v_gene: TRBV28
j_gene: TRBJ2-1
d_gene: TRBD2
CDR3nt: TGTGCCAGCAGTAACTCGACTAGCGGGAGGGGATACAATGAGCAGTTCTTC
CDR3aa: CASSNSTSGRGYNEQFF

abundance: .
v_gene: TRBV6-6
j_gene: TRBJ2-2
d_gene: .
CDR3nt: TGTGCCAGCAGTTATGTTGAGGGGGCCGGGGAGCTGTTTTTT
CDR3aa: CASSYVEGAGELFF

abundance: .
v_gene: TRBV20-1
j_gene: TRBJ2-2
d_gene: .
CDR3nt: TGCAGTGCTAGGGACAGCGCGAGTGGCACCGGGGAGCTGTTTTTT
CDR3aa: CSARDSASGTGELFF

abundance: .
v_gene: TRBV19
j_gene: TRBJ1-1
d_gene: .
CDR3nt: TGTGCCAGTAGTGAGTTCGACGGAAACACTGAAGCTTTCTTT
CDR3aa: CASSEFDGNTEAFF

abundance: .
v_gene: TRBV10-3
j_gene: TRBJ2-7
d_gene: .
CDR3nt: TGTGCCATCAGTGAGGGGCCGGGGGAGCAGTACTTC
CDR3aa: CAISEGPGEQYF

abundance: .
v_gene: TRBV5-1
j_gene: TRBJ2-2
d_gene: TRBD2
CDR3nt: TGCGCCAGCAGCTTGGGTCCAACCGGGGGGTACACCGGGGAGCTGTTTTTT
CDR3aa: CASSLGPTGGYTGELFF

abundance: .
v_gene: TRBV5-6
j_gene: TRBJ1-2
d_gene: .
CDR3nt: TGTGCCAGCAGCAGTACAACCACCGCTAACTATGGCTACACCTTC
CDR3aa: CASSSTTTANYGYTF

abundance: .
v_gene: TRBV7-8
j_gene: TRBJ1-5
d_gene: .
CDR3nt: TGTGCCAGCAGCTTAGATCCCCGGCAGGTAGACAATCAGCCCCAGCATTTT
CDR3aa: CASSLDPRQVDNQPQHF

abundance: .
v_gene: TRBV11-1
j_gene: TRBJ2-5
d_gene: TRBD2
CDR3nt: TGTGCCAGCAGCTTGTTAAGCGGGGGCGGATCAGAGACCCAGTACTTC
CDR3aa: CASSLLSGGGSETQYF